These 2 T cell receptor beta chains were all obtained from the same sample, sequenced in a study of response to subunit inactivated influenza vaccine. TCRdb ran MiXCR on the RT-PCR reads and lists one entry per CDR3 protein. The sample shows approximately 500,000 distinct CDR3 sequences, around 13% of them seen only once. The sample consisted of PBMCs from blood, taken 40 to 50 days after vaccination. The receptors were gathered from a man aged 45-65 years who received an inactivated influenza vaccine.

This chain uses TRBV9 with TRBJ2-3; D not certain. Germline CDR1 is SGDLS and CDR2 is YYNGEE. The CDR3 is 15 residues long. The V and J ends lost 0 bases and 2 bases respectively, with 10 bases between them. CDR3 nucleotides: TGTGCCAGCAGCGTAGTCGACACCTACACAGATACGCAGTATTTT. Translated: CASSVVDTYTDTQYF.

The chain combines TRBV7-6 with TRBJ2-1; 10 bases are shared with TRBD2. J lost 7 bases, V lost 5 bases, and 8 bases had no gene match. Germline values: CDR1 SGHVS, CDR2 FNYEAQ. This CDR3 is built from 15 residues. The CDR3 DNA follows: TGTGCCAGCAGCAAGAGCGGGGGGGGGTGGAATGAGCAGTTCTTC. Its translation: CASSKSGGGWNEQFF.